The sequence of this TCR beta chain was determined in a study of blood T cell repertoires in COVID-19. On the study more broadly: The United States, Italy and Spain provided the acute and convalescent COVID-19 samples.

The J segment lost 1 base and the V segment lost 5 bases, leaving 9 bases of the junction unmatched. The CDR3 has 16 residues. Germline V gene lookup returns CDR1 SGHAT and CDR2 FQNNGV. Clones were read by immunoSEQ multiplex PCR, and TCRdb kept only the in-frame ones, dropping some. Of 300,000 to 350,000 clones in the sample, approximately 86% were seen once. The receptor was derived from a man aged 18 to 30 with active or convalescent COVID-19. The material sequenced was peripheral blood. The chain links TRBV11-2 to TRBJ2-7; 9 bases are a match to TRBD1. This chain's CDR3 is CASSAIRGQGSYEQYF. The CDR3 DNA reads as TGTGCCAGCAGCGCAATCCGGGGACAGGGTTCCTACGAGCAGTACTTC.